The clone carrying this T cell receptor beta chain was found many times. What it binds is not known. The germline V gene has CDR1 MNHEY and CDR2 SVGAGI. There are 16 residues in the CDR3. Trimming at V came to 6 bases and at J to 8 bases, leaving 15 bases not matched to a gene. The entry originates in a study of Graves' ophthalmopathy and Graves' hyperthyroidism. Findings and limits, study-wide: Most thyroid clonotypes with frequency above 0.001 were detected in blood too.

Moderate-to-severe activity, CAS ≥3, NOSPECS ≥4 and a duration under 3 months were seen in donors with ophthalmopathy. As the starting material, approximately 10 ml of fresh peripheral blood yielded the PBMCs. Amplification targeted the TCR beta CDR3 regions, with RNA transcripts as the source material. RT-PCR with HTBI primers came first, then second-round multiplex PCR. TCRdb reanalysed the multiplex PCR reads using MiXCR and keeps one entry per CDR3 protein. This sample yields about 220,000 distinct CDR3 sequences, of which 20% to 25% are seen a single time; about 46% belongs to the top ten. This sequence was found in a woman between 50 and 59 years old with Graves' ophthalmopathy. Specimen: peripheral blood. This chain connects TRBV6-5 to TRBJ1-5; 8 positions agree with TRBD1. DNA for the CDR3: TGTGCCAGCAGGCCACGGGACAGGTCCTCATCGGAGCCCCAGCATTTT. Amino acid sequence: CASRPRDRSSSEPQHF.